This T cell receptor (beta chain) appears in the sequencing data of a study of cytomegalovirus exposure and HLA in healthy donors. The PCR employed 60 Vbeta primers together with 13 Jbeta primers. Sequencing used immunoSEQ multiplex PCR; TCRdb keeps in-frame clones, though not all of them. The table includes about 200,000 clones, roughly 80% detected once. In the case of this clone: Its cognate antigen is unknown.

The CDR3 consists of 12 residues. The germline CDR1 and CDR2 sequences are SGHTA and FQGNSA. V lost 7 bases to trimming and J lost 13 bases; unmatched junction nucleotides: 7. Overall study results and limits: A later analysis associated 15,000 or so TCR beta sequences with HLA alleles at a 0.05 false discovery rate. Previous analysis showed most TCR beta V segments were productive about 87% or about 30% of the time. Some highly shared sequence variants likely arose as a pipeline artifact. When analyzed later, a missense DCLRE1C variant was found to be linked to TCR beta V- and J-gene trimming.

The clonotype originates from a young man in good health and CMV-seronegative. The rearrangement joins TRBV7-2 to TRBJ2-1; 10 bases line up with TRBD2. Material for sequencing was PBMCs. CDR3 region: CASNSGGEVQFF. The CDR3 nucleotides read TGTGCCAGCAACAGCGGGGGGGAAGTTCAGTTCTTC.